The 22 T cell receptor beta chains below all came from one sample that was sequenced in a study of cytomegalovirus exposure and HLA in healthy donors. PCR primers comprised 60 Vbeta and 13 Jbeta primers. The repertoire was sequenced with immunoSEQ multiplex PCR; TCRdb's copy has only in-frame clones and lacks some. The sample holds some 140,000 clones, 65% to 75% seen once. The sample comprised PBMCs. These receptors came from a man younger than 30 in good health and CMV-seronegative.

V gene TRBV30 combines with J gene TRBJ1-1; tentative D call: TRBD1 (5 bases). This CDR3 is 15 amino acids long. The germline V and J ends were trimmed by 1 base and 1 base, with 13 bases remaining between them. In germline, CDR1 is GTSNPN, CDR2 SVGIG (reference sequence). CDR3 coding DNA: TGTGCCTGGAGTGGAATGGGACTTTGGAACACTGAAGCTTTCTTT. Protein sequence: CAWSGMGLWNTEAFF.

This sequence joins TRBV5-4 and TRBJ2-7; 7 bases map to TRBD1. Looked up from germline, CDR1 is SGHNT and CDR2 is YYREEE (reference sequence). The CDR3 length is 15 residues. The V and J ends lost 1 base and 4 bases, in that order; junction bases with no gene match: 8. CDR3: CASSLNPTGAYEQYV. The DNA of the CDR3 is TGTGCCAGCAGCTTGAATCCTACAGGGGCTTACGAGCAGTACGTC.

This clone was found once. The chain is built from TRBV7-9 and TRBJ1-1; tentative D call: TRBD1 (5 bases). Germline assignment: CDR1 SEHNR and CDR2 FQNEAQ (reference sequence). This CDR3 comprises 16 residues. The V and J ends lost 3 bases and 3 bases respectively, with 17 bases between them. The CDR3 is CASSFRSAGWDTEAFF. CDR3 coding DNA: TGTGCCAGCAGCTTTCGGTCGGCAGGGTGGGACACTGAAGCTTTCTTT. Based on the CDR3 plus reference TRBV7-9 and TRBJ1-1, the full variable domain is DTGVSQNPRHKITKRGQNVTFRCDPISEHNRLYWYRQTLGQGPEFLTYFQNEAQLEKSRLLSDRFSAERPKGSFSTLEIQRTEQGDSAMYLCASSFRSAGWDTEAFFGQGTRLTVV.

The chain couples TRBV5-1 to TRBJ2-5, with 9 bases fitting TRBD1. Germline-derived CDR1 and CDR2 are SGHRS and YFSETQ. After removal of 4 bases from V and 5 bases from J, the junction contained 9 bases not matched to a gene. There are 15 residues in the CDR3. The CDR3: CASSGTTGGWETQYF. The CDR3 region has the DNA TGCGCCAGCAGCGGAACAACAGGGGGCTGGGAGACCCAGTACTTC.

V is TRBV15 and J is TRBJ1-6; weak D call: TRBD1 (5 bases). The V end lost 4 bases, the J end lost 7 bases, and 11 bases lay between the germline ends. Germline CDR1 and CDR2: LNHNV and YYDKDF (reference sequence). The CDR3 is 14 residues long. CDR3 in amino acids: CATSMRGRNSPLHF. The CDR3 DNA sequence: TGTGCCACCAGCATGCGGGGGAGGAATTCACCCCTCCACTTT.

The J gene is TRBJ1-2, the V gene TRBV11-2; tentatively, D is TRBD1 (6 bases). From germline, CDR1 is SGHAT and CDR2 FQNNGV. With 6 bases removed from V and 7 bases from J, the gap between germline ends came to 15 bases. The CDR3 totals 13 residues. CDR3 sequence (DNA): TGTGCCAGCAGGTCAAACAGGGTTGCTGGCTACACCTTC. This codes for CASRSNRVAGYTF.

Concerning this clone itself: At one of its ends the junction is not consistent with the germline gene, which may arise from a read error. The rearrangement links TRBV5-6 to TRBJ2-6, with a tentative D call TRBD1 (6 bases). This CDR3 has 18 amino acids. The germline V gene has CDR1 SGHDT and CDR2 YYEEEE. CDR3 coding DNA: TGTGCCAGCAGCTTGTTTACAGGGAATGTTGCTGGGGCCAACGGCCTGACTTTC. Protein product: CASSLFTGNVAGANGLTF. Complete variable domain (other parts from reference TRBV5-6 and TRBJ2-6): DAGVTQSPTHLIKTRGQQVTLRCSPKSGHDTVSWYQQALGQGPQFIFQYYEEEERQRGNFPDRFSGHQFPNYSSELNVNALLLGDSALYLCASSLFTGNVAGANGLTFGAGSRLTVL.

The chain combines TRBV5-4 with TRBJ2-3, with TRBD2 identical over 15 bases. The CDR3 consists of 18 residues. The trim removed 3 bases at V and 0 bases at J, leaving 5 bases unmatched. Per the germline V gene, CDR1 is SGHNT and CDR2 is YYREEE (reference sequence). The CDR3 DNA reads as TGTGCCAGCAGCTGGGGGACTAGCGGGGGGTCTAGCACAGATACGCAGTATTTT. Residues: CASSWGTSGGSSTDTQYF.

The chain recombines TRBV2 with TRBJ2-7; TRBD1 matches 9 bases. The V segment lost 4 bases and the J segment 6 bases; nucleotides outside the gene matches: 4. CDR1 is SNHLY and CDR2 is FYNNEI in the germline V gene. The CDR3 contains 13 residues. The CDR3 region has the DNA TGTGCCAGCAGTGGGGACAGGGTCTCCGAGCAGTACGTC. This gives the protein CASSGDRVSEQYV.

The genes are TRBV28 and TRBJ1-5; D may be TRBD1 (6 bases). CDR3 length: 14 residues. Looked up from germline, CDR1 is MDHEN and CDR2 is SYDVKM. The germline V and J ends were trimmed by 5 bases and 3 bases, with 11 bases remaining between them. CDR3 DNA sequence: TGTGCCAGCAGTCACTGGACAGACAATCAGCCCCAGCATTTT. Protein product: CASSHWTDNQPQHF.

The rearrangement links TRBV18 to TRBJ2-1, with 9 bases lining up with TRBD1. Losses at the gene ends were 5 bases for V and 14 bases for J; bases not matched to a gene: 10. Germline-derived CDR1 and CDR2 are KGHSH and LQKENI. The CDR3 is 13 amino acids. For the CDR3, the DNA is TGTGCCAGCTCAGACGGGACAGGGCGGGGGAAGTTCTTC. It translates to CASSDGTGRGKFF.

The chain carries TRBV7-9 and TRBJ2-3, with 7 bases that match TRBD1. V trimming: 6 bases; J trimming: 0 bases; junction bases outside the gene matches: 3. The CDR3 runs to 14 residues. Germline V CDR1 and CDR2: SEHNR, FQNEAQ (reference sequence). The CDR3 spells CASSWDSSTDTQYF. CDR3 sequence (DNA): TGTGCCAGCAGTTGGGACAGCAGCACAGATACGCAGTATTTT. Variable domain in full (rest from reference TRBV7-9 and TRBJ2-3): DTGVSQNPRHKITKRGQNVTFRCDPISEHNRLYWYRQTLGQGPEFLTYFQNEAQLEKSRLLSDRFSAERPKGSFSTLEIQRTEQGDSAMYLCASSWDSSTDTQYFGPGTRLTVL.

The chain is built from TRBV6-1 and TRBJ2-7; D is possibly TRBD2 (5 bases). Trimming removed 1 base at V and 6 bases at J, with 16 bases between. The germline V gene has CDR1 MNHNS and CDR2 SASEGT. The CDR3 runs to 15 residues. CDR3 bases: TGTGCCAGCAGTGAAGGGGGAGTAGCTTACTGCGAGCAGTACGTC. Protein sequence: CASSEGGVAYCEQYV.

This clone was observed a single time. This chain connects TRBV9 to TRBJ2-1; 7 bases map to TRBD1. The CDR3 runs 16 residues. The V gene's germline CDR1 is SGDLS and CDR2 YYNGEE. Trimming at V came to 0 bases and at J to 1 base, leaving 4 bases not matched to a gene. CDR3 in amino acids: CASSVVNRGSYNEQFF. The CDR3, as DNA: TGTGCCAGCAGCGTAGTCAACAGGGGATCCTACAATGAGCAGTTCTTC.

The V gene is TRBV7-8, the J gene TRBJ2-1; maybe TRBD2 (6 bases). This CDR3 is 15 amino acids long. In germline, CDR1 is SGHVS, CDR2 FQNEAQ. Trimming took 5 bases from V and 6 from J, leaving 17 bases between them. The CDR3 sequence: CASSLGEELSNEQFF. The CDR3 DNA reads TGTGCCAGCAGCCTAGGGGAGGAGTTAAGCAATGAGCAGTTCTTC. The entire variable domain, with the rest obtained from reference TRBV7-8 and TRBJ2-1, is as follows: GAGVSQSPRYKVAKRGQDVALRCDPISGHVSLFWYQQALGQGPEFLTYFQNEAQLDKSGLPSDRFFAERPEGSVSTLKIQRTQQEDSAVYLCASSLGEELSNEQFFGPGTRLTVL.

Worth noting for this clone: At one of its ends the junction is not consistent with the germline gene, which may arise from a read error. The chain joins TRBV19 to TRBJ2-1; 8 bases line up with TRBD2. The CDR3 runs 14 residues. In germline, CDR1 is LNHDA, CDR2 SQIVND (reference sequence). CDR3 sequence reads: CASSRPAGDNEQLF. The CDR3 nucleotides read TGTGCCAGTAGTCGGCCAGCGGGGGACAATGAGCAGCTCTTC.

This clone appeared a few times. This chain joins TRBV30 and TRBJ2-3, with 15 bases matching TRBD2. Germline loops: CDR1 GTSNPN, CDR2 SVGIG (reference sequence). This CDR3 comprises 14 residues. With V trimmed by 6 bases and J by 4 bases, 2 bases remained unmatched. The CDR3 DNA follows: TGTGCCTGCCGGACTAGCGGGGGGGCAGATACGCAGTATTTT. Encoded protein: CACRTSGGADTQYF.

This clone was observed once. The chain joins TRBV13 to TRBJ2-1; TRBD2 matches at 11 bases. CDR3 size: 17 residues. CDR1 is PRHDT, CDR2 FYEKMQ, per germline (reference sequence). V lost 3 bases and J lost 7; bases outside the gene matches: 11. CDR3 in amino acids: CASSFELSGGAKNEQFF. CDR3 DNA sequence: TGTGCCAGCAGCTTCGAACTTAGCGGGGGGGCGAAGAATGAGCAGTTCTTC.

The count of this clone is one. CDR3 coding DNA: TGTGCCAGCAGTGACTCAGGGGATACGAACACCGGGGAGCTGTTTTTT. It yields the protein CASSDSGDTNTGELFF. The rearrangement links TRBV6-4 to TRBJ2-2; TRBD1 is a possible D gene (5 bases). V was shortened by 0 bases and J by 0 bases, with 8 bases between the two germline ends. The CDR3 consists of 16 residues. Germline CDR1 and CDR2: MRHNA and SNTAGT.

CDR3 amino acids: CASSSTGGNTGELFF. The CDR3 DNA sequence: TGTGCCAGCAGTTCGACAGGGGGCAATACCGGGGAGCTGTTTTTT. This sequence joins TRBV28 and TRBJ2-2; 10 nucleotides align to TRBD1. The V gene end was trimmed by 4 bases and the J gene end by 5 bases; junction bases not matched to a gene: 4. From germline, CDR1 is MDHEN and CDR2 SYDVKM. CDR3 size: 15 residues.

This CDR3 is CASSEGQSTDTQYF. In nucleotides, the CDR3 is TGTGCCAGCAGTGAGGGGCAGAGCACAGATACGCAGTATTTT. The rearrangement links TRBV6-1 to TRBJ2-3; D might be TRBD1 (5 bases). V was pared by 3 bases and J by 0 bases, with 7 bases between. Germline CDR1 and CDR2: MNHNS and SASEGT. The CDR3 runs to 14 residues.

The rearrangement joins TRBV5-5 to TRBJ1-5; no clear D. The CDR3 extends over 15 amino acids. Germline CDR1 reads SGHKS; CDR2 reads YYEKEE (reference sequence). V lost 3 bases and J 6 bases, leaving 16 bases between the germline ends. DNA of the CDR3: TGTGCCAGCAGCTGGAGCGGGGTTTTTGGTCAGCCCCAGCATTTT. Its translation is CASSWSGVFGQPQHF.